The 18 T cell receptor beta chains given below trace back to one sample, sequenced in a study of CD8+ T cells in alopecia areata. Following extraction, RNA underwent reverse transcription to cDNA, which served as the sequencing template. Method: immunoSEQ multiplex PCR; TCRdb's copy keeps in-frame clones and lacks some. The data show fewer than 20,000 clones, about three fifths seen once. Researchers gathered lesional scalp punch biopsies and peripheral blood from patients with alopecia areata. Sequenced input: skin. The receptors were sampled from a human donor with alopecia areata.

V and J are TRBV6-5 and TRBJ2-7; D is ambiguous. Deletions cut 2 bases from V and 4 bases from J, with 15 bases between. The CDR3 is 15 residues long. CDR1 and CDR2 from the germline V gene are MNHEY and SVGAGI. The chain's CDR3 is CASSYTRAAGYEQYF. CDR3 bases: TGTGCCAGCAGTTACACCCGGGCCGCCGGGTACGAGCAGTACTTC.

This sequence joins TRBV28 and TRBJ1-2, with D possibly TRBD1 on 5 matching bases. Per the germline V gene, CDR1 is MDHEN and CDR2 is SYDVKM. The germline V and J ends were trimmed by 9 bases and 2 bases, with 16 bases remaining between them. CDR3 size: 14 residues. The CDR3 spells CASIQGGRNYGYTF. The CDR3 DNA sequence: TGTGCCAGTATTCAGGGTGGTCGAAACTATGGCTACACCTTC.

The chain combines TRBV18 with TRBJ2-5, with TRBD2 identical over 11 bases. The CDR3 runs 16 residues. Trimming took 3 bases from V and 1 from J; bases not matched to a gene: 4. CDR1 KGHSH and CDR2 LQKENI come from the germline V gene. The CDR3 region is CASSPGTSGLQETQYF. CDR3 DNA: TGTGCCAGCTCACCGGGGACTAGCGGACTCCAAGAGACCCAGTACTTC.

The gene calls are TRBV19 and TRBJ2-6; D is perhaps TRBD1 (6 bases). CDR3 length: 15 residues. V was pared by 5 bases and J by 4 bases, with 12 bases between. From germline, CDR1 is LNHDA and CDR2 SQIVND (reference sequence). The CDR3 reads CASSQQGYGANVLTF. DNA of the CDR3: TGTGCCAGTAGTCAACAGGGTTACGGGGCCAACGTCCTGACTTTC.

In nucleotides, the CDR3 is TGTGCCAGCAGCCCCCCGTTAAGACACCCATCCTACGAGCAGTACTTC. This codes for CASSPPLRHPSYEQYF. J is TRBJ2-7 and V is TRBV7-9; no firm D call. The CDR3 runs to 16 residues. Trimming took 5 bases from V and 1 from J, leaving 18 bases between them. Germline V CDR1 and CDR2: SEHNR, FQNEAQ (reference sequence).

The gene calls are TRBV29-1 and TRBJ1-2; 9 nucleotides agree with TRBD1. CDR1 is SQVTM, CDR2 ANQGSEA, per germline. This CDR3 contains 11 residues. Trimming at V came to 4 bases and at J to 7 bases, leaving 1 base not matched to a gene. The CDR3 region is CSVGTGVGYTF. As DNA, the CDR3 is TGCAGCGTTGGGACAGGGGTTGGCTACACCTTC. The full variable domain, in which reference TRBV29-1 and TRBJ1-2 provide the parts outside the CDR3, is SAVISQKPSRDICQRGTSLTIQCQVDSQVTMMFWYRQQPGQSLTLIATANQGSEATYESGFVIDKFPISRPNLTFSTLTVSNMSPEDSSIYLCSVGTGVGYTFGSGTRLTVV.

This clone has only one observation. The chain recombines TRBV7-9 with TRBJ2-7; unclear D gene. With 8 bases removed from V and 3 bases from J, the gap between germline ends came to 8 bases. CDR3 length: 11 residues. Germline lookup yields CDR1 SEHNR and CDR2 FQNEAQ (reference sequence). CDR3 sequence reads: CASQHYYEQYF. As DNA, the CDR3 is TGTGCCAGCCAGCACTACTACGAGCAGTACTTC. Complete variable domain (other parts from reference TRBV7-9 and TRBJ2-7): DTGVSQNPRHKITKRGQNVTFRCDPISEHNRLYWYRQTLGQGPEFLTYFQNEAQLEKSRLLSDRFSAERPKGSFSTLEIQRTEQGDSAMYLCASQHYYEQYFGPGTRLTVT.

This clone showed up just a few times. This chain links TRBV5-1 with TRBJ2-5; D gene unclear. Trimming took 2 bases from V and 2 from J, leaving 10 bases between them. CDR3 length: 14 residues. Germline CDR1 SGHRS, CDR2 YFSETQ. CDR3 sequence reads: CASSLSSKQETQYF. CDR3 coding DNA: TGCGCCAGCAGCTTATCATCAAAGCAAGAGACCCAGTACTTC.

This clone was recorded a few times. The rearrangement joins TRBV6-1 to TRBJ2-7; the match to TRBD2 covers 9 bases. J gave up 3 bases and V 1 base, and 10 bases lay outside the gene matches. CDR1 MNHNS and CDR2 SASEGT come from the germline V gene. There are 17 residues in the CDR3. In DNA, the CDR3 is TGTGCCAGCAGTGAAGAGGTGATTAGCGGGAGTTTCTACGAGCAGTACTTC. This gives the protein CASSEEVISGSFYEQYF.

The chain uses TRBV11-2 and TRBJ2-1, with D tentatively TRBD2 (5 bases). This CDR3 region has 15 residues. Germline values: CDR1 SGHAT, CDR2 FQNNGV. Trimming took off 3 bases at V and 2 bases at J, with 11 bases between the two ends. The CDR3 protein is CASSFRELTYNEQFF. CDR3 in DNA: TGTGCCAGCAGCTTTAGGGAGTTAACCTACAATGAGCAGTTCTTC.

The rearrangement uses TRBV9 and TRBJ2-7; D is unclear. Trimming left V 0 bases short and J 0 bases short, with 13 bases between. This CDR3 is built from 16 residues. Germline V gene sequence: CDR1 SGDLS, CDR2 YYNGEE. The CDR3 loop is CASSVGSAYNSYEQYF. The CDR3 DNA sequence: TGTGCCAGCAGCGTAGGTTCCGCATATAACTCCTACGAGCAGTACTTC.

Only a few counts were recorded for this clone. The V gene is TRBV28, the J gene TRBJ2-5, with D tentatively TRBD1 (5 bases). Germline V gives CDR1 MDHEN, CDR2 SYDVKM. The ends were cut back, 2 bases at V and 4 bases at J, with 11 bases in the middle. CDR3 length: 14 residues. CDR3 sequence (DNA): TGTGCCAGCAGTTTAATGGCAGGGTCAGAGACCCAGTACTTC. Its protein product is CASSLMAGSETQYF.

The chain employs TRBV28 and TRBJ2-7, with no clear D. There are 12 residues in the CDR3. Trimming pared 6 bases from V and 7 bases from J, leaving 13 bases between. Germline V gives CDR1 MDHEN, CDR2 SYDVKM. The CDR3 coding sequence is TGTGCCAGCAGGTCCGGGCCTTGGGAGCAGTACTTC. Translating gives CASRSGPWEQYF.

This clone is labeled as medium-sized (0.01 to 0.1%). This rearrangement joins TRBV10-3 to TRBJ2-7; 8 positions match TRBD1. The CDR3 sequence is 15 residues long. Germline V gives CDR1 ENHRY, CDR2 SYGVKD. J lost 2 bases, V lost 4 bases, and 7 bases had no gene match. The CDR3 spells CAISAPGTGTYEQYF. In DNA, the CDR3 is TGTGCCATCAGTGCCCCCGGGACAGGCACCTACGAGCAGTACTTC.

This chain connects TRBV5-4 to TRBJ2-3; 10 nucleotides align to TRBD2. The ends lost 1 base at V and 2 bases at J; junction bases unmatched: 4. This CDR3 comprises 16 residues. Looked up from germline, CDR1 is SGHNT and CDR2 is YYREEE (reference sequence). The CDR3 sequence: CASSLISGRATDTQYF. Written as DNA, the CDR3 is TGTGCCAGCAGCTTGATAAGCGGGAGGGCCACAGATACGCAGTATTTT. The entire variable domain, with the rest obtained from reference TRBV5-4 and TRBJ2-3, is as follows: ETGVTQSPTHLIKTRGQQVTLRCSSQSGHNTVSWYQQALGQGPQFIFQYYREEENGRGNFPPRFSGLQFPNYSSELNVNALELDDSALYLCASSLISGRATDTQYFGPGTRLTVL.

To note about this clone: Its ends do not fully match the called genes, so a read error is possible. This chain joins TRBV10-3 and TRBJ1-4, with 7 nucleotides matching TRBD1. The germline CDR1 and CDR2 sequences are ENHRY and SYGVKD. This CDR3 has 15 amino acids. CDR3 protein: CASSYSGQVSLLLFF. The CDR3 nucleotides are TGTGCCAGCAGTTACTCCGGACAGGTTTCGCTTCTGTTGTTTTTT.

There are a few counts of this clone. This chain links TRBV11-2 with TRBJ1-3; weak D call: TRBD1 (6 bases). The CDR3 is 18 residues long. The germline CDR1 and CDR2 sequences are SGHAT and FQNNGV. V lost 0 bases, J lost 0 bases, and 15 bases lay in between. The CDR3 sequence is CASSLDLPGHGSGNTIYF. CDR3 coding DNA: TGTGCCAGCAGCTTAGACCTTCCGGGACATGGCTCTGGAAACACCATATATTTT.

The V call is TRBV28, the J call TRBJ2-7; 8 nucleotides agree with TRBD1. CDR1 and CDR2 (germline): MDHEN, SYDVKM. The CDR3 is made up of 15 amino acids. V was pared by 4 bases and J by 5 bases, with 10 bases of the junction left unmatched. The CDR3 nucleotides are TGTGCCAGCAGTTCCCTGGACAGGGAAGTTCACGAGCAGTACTTC. It encodes CASSSLDREVHEQYF.